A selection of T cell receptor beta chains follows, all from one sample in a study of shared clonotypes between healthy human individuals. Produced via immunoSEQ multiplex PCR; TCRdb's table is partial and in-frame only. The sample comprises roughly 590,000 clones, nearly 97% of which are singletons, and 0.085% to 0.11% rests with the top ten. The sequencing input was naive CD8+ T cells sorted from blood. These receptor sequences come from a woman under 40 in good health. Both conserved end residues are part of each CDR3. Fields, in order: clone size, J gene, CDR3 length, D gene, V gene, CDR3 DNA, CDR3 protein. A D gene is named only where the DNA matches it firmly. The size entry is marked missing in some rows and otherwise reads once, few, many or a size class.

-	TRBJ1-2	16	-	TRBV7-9	TGTGCCAGCAGCTCCATCAACGTGGGTACCCAAGTGGGCTACACCTTC	CASSSINVGTQVGYTF
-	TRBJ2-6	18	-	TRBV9	TGTGCCAGCAGCGTAGCTGAACAAGGGACGAGCGGGGCCAACGTCCTGACTTTC	CASSVAEQGTSGANVLTF
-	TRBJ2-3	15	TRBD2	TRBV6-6	TGTGCCAGCAGTTTTTGGAGCGGGAGTGTAGATACGCAGTATTTT	CASSFWSGSVDTQYF
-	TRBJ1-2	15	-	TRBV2	TGTGCCAGCAGTGAAGTATGGGCACCTAACTATGGCTACACCTTC	CASSEVWAPNYGYTF
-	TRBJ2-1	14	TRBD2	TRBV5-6	TGTGCCAGCAGCCCGGGACTAGCGGGAGCTGAGCAGTTCTTC	CASSPGLAGAEQFF
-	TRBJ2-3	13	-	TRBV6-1	TGTGCCAGCAGTGAAGAAAGCACAGATACGCAGTATTTT	CASSEESTDTQYF
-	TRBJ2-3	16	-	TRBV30	TGTGCCTGGAGTGTGATGGCGGGTGCTAGCACAGATACGCAGTATTTT	CAWSVMAGASTDTQYF
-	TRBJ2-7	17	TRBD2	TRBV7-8	TGTGCCAGCAGCTCCGGACTAGCGGGAGGGCCGTCCTACGAGCAGTACTTC	CASSSGLAGGPSYEQYF
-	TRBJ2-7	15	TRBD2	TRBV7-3	TGTGCCAGCAGCTTAGGCCTAGCGGGAACCTACGAGCAGTACTTC	CASSLGLAGTYEQYF
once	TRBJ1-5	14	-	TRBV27	TGTGCCAGCAGTCCGCTAGCCATGACACAGCCCCAGCATTTT	CASSPLAMTQPQHF
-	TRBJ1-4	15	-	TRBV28	TGTGCCAGCAGTTCGTGGACCCCATCGGAAGAAAAACTGTTTTTT	CASSSWTPSEEKLFF
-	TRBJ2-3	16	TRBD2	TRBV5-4	TGTGCCAGCAGCTTGCTACTAGCGGGAGCCACAGATACGCAGTATTTT	CASSLLLAGATDTQYF
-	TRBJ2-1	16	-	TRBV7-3	TGTGCCAGCAGCTTAAGGGGGGATAACTCCTACAATGAGCAGTTCTTC	CASSLRGDNSYNEQFF
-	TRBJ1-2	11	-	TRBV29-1	TGCAGCGTTGAAACGGGGTATGGCTACACCTTC	CSVETGYGYTF
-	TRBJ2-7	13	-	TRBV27	TGTGCCAGCAGTTTATCGCACTCCTACGAGCAGTACTTC	CASSLSHSYEQYF
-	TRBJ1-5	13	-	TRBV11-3	TGTGCCAGCAGCTTAGCGGTAGGCCAGCCCCAGCATTTT	CASSLAVGQPQHF
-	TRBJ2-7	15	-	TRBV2	TGTGCCAGCAGTGAAGAGACAGGCAACCGTTACGAGCAGTACTTC	CASSEETGNRYEQYF
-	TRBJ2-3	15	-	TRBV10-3	TGTGCCACCCTCCCGGGAGTAGCCAGACCAGATACGCAGTATTTT	CATLPGVARPDTQYF
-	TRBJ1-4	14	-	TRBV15	TGTGCCACTAGGACAGCCCCAACTAATGAAAAACTGTTTTTT	CATRTAPTNEKLFF
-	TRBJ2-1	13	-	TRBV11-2	TGTGCCAGCAGCTTAGCGATAACGAATGAGCAGTTCTTC	CASSLAITNEQFF
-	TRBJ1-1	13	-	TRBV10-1	TGCGCCAGCAGTGAGGGCAGGATCACTGAAGCTTTCTTT	CASSEGRITEAFF
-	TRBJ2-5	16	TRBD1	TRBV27	TGTGCCAGCAGTCATAGGCGGGACAGGTACCAAGAGACCCAGTACTTC	CASSHRRDRYQETQYF
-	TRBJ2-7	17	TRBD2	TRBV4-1	TGCGCCAGCAGCCACTCCAGGACTAGCGGCAGTGCCTACGAGCAGTACTTC	CASSHSRTSGSAYEQYF
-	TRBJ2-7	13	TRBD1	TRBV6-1	TGTGCCAGCAACCCGGGACAGAGCTACGAGCAGTACTTC	CASNPGQSYEQYF
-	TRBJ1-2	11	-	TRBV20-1	TGCAGTGCTCCCGGACAGAATGGCTACACCTTC	CSAPGQNGYTF
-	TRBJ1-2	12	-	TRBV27	TGTGCCAGCAGTGCCACAATGGCTGGCTACACCTTC	CASSATMAGYTF
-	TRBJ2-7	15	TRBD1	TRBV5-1	TGCGCCAGCAGCTTGGGACAGGGGGTTTACTACGAGCAGTACTTC	CASSLGQGVYYEQYF
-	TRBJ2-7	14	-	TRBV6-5	TGTGCCAGTCAATTCGGAGAGAGCTCCTACGAGCAGTACTTC	CASQFGESSYEQYF
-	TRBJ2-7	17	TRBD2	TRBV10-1	TGCGCCAGCAGCGAACTAGCGGGAGCAGAATTCTACTACGAGCAGTACTTC	CASSELAGAEFYYEQYF
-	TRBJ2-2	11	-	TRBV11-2	TGTGCCAGCAGCTTTACCGGGGAGCTGTTTTTT	CASSFTGELFF
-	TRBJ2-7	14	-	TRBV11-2	TGTGCCAGCAGCCCTCGGGACGGAGCCTACGAGCAGTACTTC	CASSPRDGAYEQYF
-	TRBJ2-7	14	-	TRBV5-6	TGTGCCAGCAGCTTGGGACAGGAGTACTACGAGCAGTACTTC	CASSLGQEYYEQYF
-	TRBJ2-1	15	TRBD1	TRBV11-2	TGTGCCAGCAGCCGCCCCGGGACAGCAGATGATGAGCAGTTCTTC	CASSRPGTADDEQFF
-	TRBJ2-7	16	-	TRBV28	TGTGCCAGCAGTCCCATTGCGGGACACCTCTCCTACGAGCAGTACTTC	CASSPIAGHLSYEQYF
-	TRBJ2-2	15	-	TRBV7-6	TGTGCCAGCAGCTTAGGTCAAGTCCCACCCGGGGAGCTGTTTTTT	CASSLGQVPPGELFF
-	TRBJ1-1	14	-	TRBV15	TGTGCCACCGGGTTAAGACGGATGAACACTGAAGCTTTCTTT	CATGLRRMNTEAFF
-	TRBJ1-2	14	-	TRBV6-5	TGTGCCAGCCGCCAGAGGGGGTTATTTTATGGCTACACCTTC	CASRQRGLFYGYTF
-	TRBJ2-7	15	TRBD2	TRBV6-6	TGTGCCAGCAGTTACGGGGCTAGCGGAGCCTACGAGCAGTACTTC	CASSYGASGAYEQYF
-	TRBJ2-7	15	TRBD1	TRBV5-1	TGCGCCAGCAGGCCCTGGACAGGGCAAGACTACGAGCAGTACTTC	CASRPWTGQDYEQYF
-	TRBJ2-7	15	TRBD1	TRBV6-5	TGTGCCAGCAGTCAGGGACAGGGGAAATCCTACGAGCAGTACTTC	CASSQGQGKSYEQYF
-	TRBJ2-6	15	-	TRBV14	TGTGCCAGCAGTCGATGGGGGGCCGGGGCCAACGTCCTGACTTTC	CASSRWGAGANVLTF
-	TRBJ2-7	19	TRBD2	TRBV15	TGTGCCACCAGCAGAGATTCCCCCAACGAAGCGGGATTTTCCTACGAGCAGTACTTC	CATSRDSPNEAGFSYEQYF
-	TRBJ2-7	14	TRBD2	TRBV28	TGTGCCAGCAGTTCGCGGGAGGGATCCTACGAGCAGTACTTC	CASSSREGSYEQYF
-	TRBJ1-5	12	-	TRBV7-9	TGTGCCAGCACCCAGGGCAATCAGCCCCAGCATTTT	CASTQGNQPQHF
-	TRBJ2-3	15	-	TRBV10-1	TGCGCCAGCAGTGTGGACTTCTCGGGGACAGATACGCAGTATTTT	CASSVDFSGTDTQYF
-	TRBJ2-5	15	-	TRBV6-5	TGTGCCAGCAGTTACAGTGGGAGGTACCAAGAGACCCAGTACTTC	CASSYSGRYQETQYF
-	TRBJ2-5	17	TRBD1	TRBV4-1	TGCGCCAGCAGCCAAGAGGTCGACCAGGGGGTACAAGAGACCCAGTACTTC	CASSQEVDQGVQETQYF
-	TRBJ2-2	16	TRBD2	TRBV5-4	TGTGCCAGCAGCTTGGTGGCGGGAGAGGCTACCGGGGAGCTGTTTTTT	CASSLVAGEATGELFF
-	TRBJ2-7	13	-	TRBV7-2	TGTGCCAGCAGCACGGACCCTGACTACGAGCAGTACTTC	CASSTDPDYEQYF
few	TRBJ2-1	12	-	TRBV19	TGTGCCAGTACGGTCGGAGGCGATGAGCAGTTCTTC	CASTVGGDEQFF
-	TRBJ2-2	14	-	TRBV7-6	TGTGCCAGCAGCTTATTCGGGAAAACCGGGGAGCTGTTTTTT	CASSLFGKTGELFF
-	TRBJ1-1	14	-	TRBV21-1	TGTGCCAGCAGCAGGGGTGGGTTGAACACTGAAGCTTTCTTT	CASSRGGLNTEAFF
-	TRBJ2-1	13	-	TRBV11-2	TGTGCCAGCAGCTCACGGTATGGCAATGAGCAGTTCTTC	CASSSRYGNEQFF
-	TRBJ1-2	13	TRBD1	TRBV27	TGTGCCAGCAGTCAGGGGGTCGGCTATGGCTACACCTTC	CASSQGVGYGYTF